Listed below are T cell receptor beta chains from one sample, sequenced in a study of shared clonotypes between healthy human individuals. The repertoire was sequenced with immunoSEQ multiplex PCR; TCRdb's copy has only in-frame clones and lacks some. The data hold more than 1 million clones, with approximately 80% observed a single time. Material for sequencing was memory CD4+ T cells from PBMCs. The origin of the receptors is a man between 18 and 35 years old in good health. Some clones in this sample may be carry-over from other donors' samples. Both conserved end residues are part of each CDR3. D genes are given only for firm matches. Some rows have no size entry. The others give once, few or many, or a class for an expanded clone.

j_call: TRBJ2-5; clone_size: NA; v_call: TRBV5-1; d_call: NA; cdr3_aa: CASSLSRNQETQYF; cdr3_nt: TGCGCCAGCAGCTTGAGTCGGAACCAAGAGACCCAGTACTTC
j_call: TRBJ2-5; clone_size: NA; v_call: TRBV15; d_call: NA; cdr3_aa: CATSRDPEETQYF; cdr3_nt: TGTGCCACCAGCAGAGATCCCGAAGAGACCCAGTACTTC
j_call: TRBJ2-7; clone_size: NA; v_call: TRBV5-4; d_call: NA; cdr3_aa: CASSTNQGSHYEQYF; cdr3_nt: TGTGCCAGCAGCACCAACCAGGGTTCCCACTACGAGCAGTACTTC
j_call: TRBJ1-2; clone_size: few; v_call: TRBV28; d_call: NA; cdr3_aa: CASSQFQGGGYTF; cdr3_nt: TGTGCCAGCAGTCAATTCCAGGGAGGTGGCTACACCTTC
j_call: TRBJ1-1; clone_size: NA; v_call: TRBV4-1; d_call: NA; cdr3_aa: CASSQDLRRLNTEAFF; cdr3_nt: TGCGCCAGCAGCCAAGATCTACGGAGATTGAACACTGAAGCTTTCTTT
j_call: TRBJ1-6; clone_size: NA; v_call: TRBV28; d_call: NA; cdr3_aa: CASSFRPNSSLHF; cdr3_nt: TGTGCCAGCAGTTTCAGGCCCAATTCATCCCTCCACTTT
j_call: TRBJ2-2; clone_size: NA; v_call: TRBV7-3; d_call: NA; cdr3_aa: CASSLIATGELFF; cdr3_nt: TGTGCCAGCAGCTTAATTGCGACCGGGGAGCTGTTTTTT
j_call: TRBJ1-2; clone_size: few; v_call: TRBV11-2; d_call: NA; cdr3_aa: CASSFGSGGGYGYTF; cdr3_nt: TGTGCCAGCAGCTTTGGGTCCGGGGGAGGCTATGGCTACACCTTC
j_call: TRBJ2-1; clone_size: NA; v_call: TRBV5-1; d_call: NA; cdr3_aa: CASSFLPSDGEQFF; cdr3_nt: TGCGCCAGCAGCTTCCTGCCGTCCGACGGCGAGCAGTTCTTC
j_call: TRBJ2-1; clone_size: NA; v_call: TRBV30; d_call: TRBD1; cdr3_aa: CAWSVTGGPYNEQFF; cdr3_nt: TGTGCCTGGAGTGTTACAGGGGGTCCCTACAATGAGCAGTTCTTC
j_call: TRBJ2-7; clone_size: NA; v_call: TRBV6-6; d_call: NA; cdr3_aa: CASSYPLGGLRDEQYF; cdr3_nt: TGTGCCAGCAGTTACCCCCTCGGGGGCTTACGGGACGAGCAGTACTTC
j_call: TRBJ1-1; clone_size: NA; v_call: TRBV7-9; d_call: NA; cdr3_aa: CASSFALEGTEAFF; cdr3_nt: TGTGCCAGCAGCTTCGCCCTCGAAGGCACTGAAGCTTTCTTT
j_call: TRBJ2-3; clone_size: NA; v_call: TRBV10-3; d_call: NA; cdr3_aa: CAISESGYTQYF; cdr3_nt: TGTGCCATCAGTGAGTCGGGATATACGCAGTATTTT
j_call: TRBJ2-2; clone_size: NA; v_call: TRBV11-2; d_call: NA; cdr3_aa: CASSLVSGSNTGELFF; cdr3_nt: TGTGCCAGCAGCTTAGTATCAGGTTCGAACACCGGGGAGCTGTTTTTT
j_call: TRBJ2-7; clone_size: NA; v_call: TRBV11-2; d_call: NA; cdr3_aa: CASSLGSEAYEQYF; cdr3_nt: TGTGCCAGCAGCTTAGGTTCCGAAGCCTACGAGCAGTACTTC
j_call: TRBJ1-5; clone_size: NA; v_call: TRBV5-1; d_call: NA; cdr3_aa: CASSLDGVSNQPQHF; cdr3_nt: TGCGCCAGCAGCTTGGACGGGGTTAGCAATCAGCCCCAGCATTTT
j_call: TRBJ2-3; clone_size: NA; v_call: TRBV10-3; d_call: TRBD1; cdr3_aa: CAISEPGQGPDTQYF; cdr3_nt: TGTGCCATCAGTGAGCCAGGACAGGGCCCAGATACGCAGTATTTT
j_call: TRBJ2-2; clone_size: NA; v_call: TRBV7-2; d_call: TRBD2; cdr3_aa: CASSSLAGGTGELFF; cdr3_nt: TGTGCCAGCAGCTCTCTAGCGGGGGGGACCGGGGAGCTGTTTTTT
j_call: TRBJ2-1; clone_size: once; v_call: TRBV5-1; d_call: NA; cdr3_aa: CASSRDPYSYNEQFF; cdr3_nt: TGCGCCAGCAGCAGGGACCCCTACTCCTACAATGAGCAGTTCTTC
j_call: TRBJ2-1; clone_size: NA; v_call: TRBV5-1; d_call: TRBD1; cdr3_aa: CASRPGQALSSYNEQFF; cdr3_nt: TGCGCCAGCAGACCGGGACAGGCACTCAGCTCCTACAATGAGCAGTTCTTC
j_call: TRBJ1-5; clone_size: once; v_call: TRBV6-1; d_call: NA; cdr3_aa: CASSERRQGNNQPQHF; cdr3_nt: TGTGCCAGCAGTGAGAGGCGGCAGGGGAACAATCAGCCCCAGCATTTT
j_call: TRBJ2-5; clone_size: NA; v_call: TRBV2; d_call: NA; cdr3_aa: CASGVTRETQYF; cdr3_nt: TGTGCCAGCGGGGTAACTCGGGAGACCCAGTACTTC
j_call: TRBJ1-1; clone_size: NA; v_call: TRBV7-2; d_call: NA; cdr3_aa: CASSPGGTEAFF; cdr3_nt: TGTGCCAGCAGCCCAGGAGGGACTGAAGCTTTCTTT
j_call: TRBJ2-2; clone_size: NA; v_call: TRBV7-6; d_call: NA; cdr3_aa: CASSLVSGKETGELFF; cdr3_nt: TGTGCCAGCAGCTTAGTCTCAGGGAAAGAAACCGGGGAGCTGTTTTTT
j_call: TRBJ1-2; clone_size: NA; v_call: TRBV15; d_call: NA; cdr3_aa: CATSRVNLGGYTF; cdr3_nt: TGTGCCACCAGCAGAGTGAACCTTGGGGGCTACACCTTC
j_call: TRBJ2-3; clone_size: NA; v_call: TRBV7-2; d_call: NA; cdr3_aa: CASATRGGSTTDTQYF; cdr3_nt: TGTGCCAGCGCCACCCGTGGAGGGAGCACAACAGATACGCAGTATTTT
j_call: TRBJ2-7; clone_size: NA; v_call: TRBV18; d_call: TRBD1; cdr3_aa: CASSLPGQGAYEQYF; cdr3_nt: TGTGCCAGCTCACTTCCGGGACAGGGGGCCTACGAGCAGTACTTC
j_call: TRBJ2-5; clone_size: NA; v_call: TRBV30; d_call: NA; cdr3_aa: CAWSVSNLLLETQYF; cdr3_nt: TGTGCCTGGAGCGTTAGCAACCTTTTATTAGAGACCCAGTACTTC
j_call: TRBJ1-3; clone_size: NA; v_call: TRBV19; d_call: NA; cdr3_aa: CASTAASSGNTIYF; cdr3_nt: TGTGCCAGTACCGCCGCCAGCTCTGGAAACACCATATATTTT
j_call: TRBJ2-2; clone_size: NA; v_call: TRBV13; d_call: NA; cdr3_aa: CASSLEIRQDTGELFF; cdr3_nt: TGTGCCAGCAGCTTAGAGATAAGGCAGGACACCGGGGAGCTGTTTTTT
j_call: TRBJ1-2; clone_size: NA; v_call: TRBV19; d_call: NA; cdr3_aa: CASSKGNRVDYGYTF; cdr3_nt: TGTGCCAGTAGTAAGGGGAACAGGGTAGACTATGGCTACACCTTC
j_call: TRBJ1-1; clone_size: few; v_call: TRBV19; d_call: NA; cdr3_aa: CASNRGPVSAEAFF; cdr3_nt: TGTGCCAGTAACCGCGGACCGGTTAGCGCTGAAGCTTTCTTT
j_call: TRBJ2-7; clone_size: NA; v_call: TRBV29-1; d_call: NA; cdr3_aa: CSVEVGAGTYEQYF; cdr3_nt: TGCAGCGTTGAAGTTGGGGCCGGGACCTACGAGCAGTACTTC
j_call: TRBJ2-7; clone_size: once; v_call: TRBV18; d_call: NA; cdr3_aa: CASSPQKDYEQYF; cdr3_nt: TGTGCCAGCTCACCGCAAAAGGATTACGAGCAGTACTTC
j_call: TRBJ2-3; clone_size: NA; v_call: TRBV6-1; d_call: TRBD1; cdr3_aa: CASSARGLDRGTDTQYF; cdr3_nt: TGTGCCAGCAGTGCCCGCGGGCTGGACAGGGGAACAGATACGCAGTATTTT
j_call: TRBJ2-1; clone_size: NA; v_call: TRBV2; d_call: TRBD2; cdr3_aa: CASTSGLAGGPEFF; cdr3_nt: TGTGCCAGCACATCGGGACTAGCGGGAGGGCCGGAGTTCTTC
j_call: TRBJ1-5; clone_size: NA; v_call: TRBV7-9; d_call: NA; cdr3_aa: CASSLGQGLTGNQPQHF; cdr3_nt: TGTGCCAGCAGCTTAGGGCAGGGGCTAACCGGCAATCAGCCCCAGCATTTT
j_call: TRBJ1-4; clone_size: NA; v_call: TRBV5-1; d_call: NA; cdr3_aa: CASYGAPNEKLFF; cdr3_nt: TGCGCCAGCTACGGGGCCCCTAATGAAAAACTGTTTTTT
j_call: TRBJ2-7; clone_size: few; v_call: TRBV29-1; d_call: TRBD2; cdr3_aa: CSVDSSGRGREQYF; cdr3_nt: TGCAGCGTTGATAGTAGCGGGCGTGGGAGGGAGCAGTACTTC
j_call: TRBJ2-7; clone_size: NA; v_call: TRBV30; d_call: NA; cdr3_aa: CAWSTGMGGYEQYF; cdr3_nt: TGTGCCTGGAGCACAGGGATGGGGGGCTACGAGCAGTACTTC
j_call: TRBJ1-1; clone_size: NA; v_call: TRBV6-1; d_call: NA; cdr3_aa: CASSEALGNQAFF; cdr3_nt: TGTGCCAGCAGTGAAGCGCTTGGGAATCAGGCTTTCTTT
j_call: TRBJ2-1; clone_size: NA; v_call: TRBV27; d_call: TRBD1; cdr3_aa: CASSRQGSSYNEQFF; cdr3_nt: TGTGCCAGCAGCCGACAGGGAAGCTCCTACAATGAGCAGTTCTTC
j_call: TRBJ2-7; clone_size: NA; v_call: TRBV5-1; d_call: NA; cdr3_aa: CASSLNVAGTYEQYF; cdr3_nt: TGCGCCAGCAGCTTAAACGTGGCAGGGACTTACGAGCAGTACTTC
j_call: TRBJ2-7; clone_size: NA; v_call: TRBV28; d_call: TRBD1; cdr3_aa: CASSPPGQTSSYEQYF; cdr3_nt: TGTGCCAGCAGCCCTCCGGGACAGACCAGCTCCTACGAGCAGTACTTC
j_call: TRBJ1-2; clone_size: few; v_call: TRBV10-3; d_call: TRBD1; cdr3_aa: CAISEGQDLYGYTF; cdr3_nt: TGTGCCATCAGTGAGGGACAGGATTTATATGGCTACACCTTC
j_call: TRBJ1-2; clone_size: NA; v_call: TRBV6-1; d_call: TRBD1; cdr3_aa: CASRITGDYGYTF; cdr3_nt: TGTGCCAGCAGAATCACAGGGGACTATGGCTACACCTTC
j_call: TRBJ2-6; clone_size: NA; v_call: TRBV30; d_call: NA; cdr3_aa: CAWAAKGANVLTF; cdr3_nt: TGTGCCTGGGCAGCGAAGGGGGCCAACGTCCTGACTTTC
j_call: TRBJ1-2; clone_size: NA; v_call: TRBV15; d_call: NA; cdr3_aa: CATSREDRPYGYTF; cdr3_nt: TGTGCCACCAGCAGGGAGGACAGACCCTATGGCTACACCTTC